This is a list of T cell receptor beta chains from one sample in a study of blood T cell repertoires in COVID-19. Clones were read by immunoSEQ multiplex PCR, and TCRdb kept only the in-frame ones, dropping some. The data contain some 300,000 clones, roughly 90% of them seen just once; the ten biggest clones take up around 4.2%. Input material: PBMCs or T cells enriched from blood (not recorded which). These receptors were collected from a woman aged 25-40 years who had been exposed to COVID-19. The conserved cysteine and the conserved F or W are not part of the CDR3 here.

j_gene | v_gene | CDR3aa
TRBJ2-3 | TRBV5-1 | ASGLGLKSGGKGDTQY
TRBJ1-1 | TRBV23-1 | ASSQSRNTEAF
TRBJ2-1 | TRBV7-9 | ASSIAGAPLEQF
TRBJ2-1 | TRBV10-3 | AISEGDRGGDEQF
TRBJ2-2 | TRBV5-6 | ASSFRGKDTGELF
TRBJ2-6 | TRBV5-1 | ATTDQASGANVLT
TRBJ2-1 | TRBV5-6 | ASSPRDWNNEQF
TRBJ1-4 | TRBV19 | ASKRTSGELSEKLF
TRBJ1-1 | TRBV7-6 | ASSLGTGVPTEAF
TRBJ2-7 | TRBV12-5 | ASGLPPWGQGNYEQY
TRBJ1-1 | TRBV29-1 | SVEMFSEAF
TRBJ2-3 | TRBV7-9 | ASSSGLAGATDTQY
TRBJ2-1 | TRBV6-5 | ASRLGTGLHNEQF
TRBJ2-5 | TRBV11-2 | ASSLGPSGGPGETQY
TRBJ1-2 | TRBV2 | ASTQGVNYGYT
TRBJ1-2 | TRBV10-2 | ASSGPGMYGYT
TRBJ2-7 | TRBV5-1 | ASSKSSGSYEQY
TRBJ2-2 | TRBV7-3 | ASSLGTGNTGELF
TRBJ2-7 | TRBV7-2 | ASSLRASGGYEQY
TRBJ2-2 | TRBV18 | ASSPLRPRAGELF
TRBJ2-5 | TRBV19 | ASSRFRGREETQY
TRBJ2-7 | TRBV6-5 | ASSYSGGERYEQY
TRBJ1-2 | TRBV19 | ASRGRGYGYT
TRBJ2-7 | TRBV12-5 | ASADTRLAGAKEQY
TRBJ2-5 | TRBV30 | AWSVIGGAGYQETQY
TRBJ1-3 | TRBV19 | ATSRRGGGNTIY
TRBJ1-2 | TRBV19 | ASSITTGHPGYGYT
TRBJ1-1 | TRBV20-1 | SARRQAAF
TRBJ1-2 | TRBV10-3 | AIGGTTIYT
TRBJ2-3 | TRBV19 | ASRPRWSSGGDTQY
TRBJ1-5 | TRBV21-1 | ASSGARRGRASNQPQH
TRBJ1-2 | TRBV18 | ASSPLPQAVDNYGYT
TRBJ1-6 | TRBV9 | ASSARENSPLH
TRBJ1-1 | TRBV7-6 | ASSPRPGSRGSTEAF
TRBJ1-5 | TRBV5-6 | ASSLASQPQH
TRBJ1-5 | TRBV6-5 | ASSGSGQVNQPQH
TRBJ2-5 | TRBV10-3 | AISDPGLAEETQY
TRBJ1-2 | TRBV6-5 | ASSYTTGRDGYT
TRBJ2-1 | TRBV27 | ASSYGRGLAVLKQF
TRBJ1-5 | TRBV7-2 | ASSKYQSNQPQH
TRBJ2-7 | TRBV5-1 | ASSLVPGTTYEQY
TRBJ1-2 | TRBV5-1 | ASSFDSNYGYT
TRBJ2-5 | TRBV30 | AWSPTTDRSQETQY
TRBJ1-1 | TRBV24-1 | ATSDLPIRGTNTEAF
TRBJ2-2 | TRBV2 | ASSRGGVFGTGELF
TRBJ2-5 | TRBV18 | ASSSKTGWETQY
TRBJ1-1 | TRBV27 | ASSFGGAAEAF
TRBJ2-7 | TRBV11-2 | ASSLDQGSGGGQY
TRBJ1-5 | TRBV6-4 | ASSPEGGQVQPQH